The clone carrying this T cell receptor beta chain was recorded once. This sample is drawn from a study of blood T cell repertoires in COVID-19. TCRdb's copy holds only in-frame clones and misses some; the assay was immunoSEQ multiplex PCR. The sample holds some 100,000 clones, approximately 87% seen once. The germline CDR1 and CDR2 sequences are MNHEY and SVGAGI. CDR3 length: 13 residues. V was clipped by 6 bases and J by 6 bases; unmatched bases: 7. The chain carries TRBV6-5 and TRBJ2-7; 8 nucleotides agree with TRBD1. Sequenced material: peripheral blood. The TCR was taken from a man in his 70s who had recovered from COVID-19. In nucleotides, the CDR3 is TGTGCCAGCAGAACCGGGACAGGATTCGAGCAGTACTTC. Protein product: CASRTGTGFEQYF.